These T cell receptor beta chains were read from a single sample in a study of blood T cell repertoires in COVID-19. Generated by immunoSEQ multiplex PCR, the TCRdb table keeps only in-frame clones and is missing some. The sample has 150,000 to 180,000 clones; roughly 80% are singletons. The sequencing sample was made of peripheral blood. These TCRs come from a man aged 60-69 years with acute or convalescent COVID-19. CDR3s include the opening cysteine and the closing phenylalanine or tryptophan. Each record gives: clone size, J gene, D gene, V gene, CDR3 DNA, CDR3 protein. The D gene is left open where the match is weak. Size values are once, few and many counts, or a class for expanded clones, and some rows have none.

NA	TRBJ1-2	TRBD1	TRBV3-1/TRBV3-2	TGTGCTAGCAGCCAAGATCCAGGGGGCGACTATGGCTACACCTTC	CASSQDPGGDYGYTF
NA	TRBJ2-7	TRBD1	TRBV6-5	TGTGCCAGCACGGGACAGTCTTACTACGAGCAGTACTTC	CASTGQSYYEQYF
NA	TRBJ1-2	TRBD1	TRBV3-1/TRBV3-2	TGTGCCAGCAGCCAAGAAAGGATGAGGAGACAGGGAATAGGCTACACCTTC	CASSQERMRRQGIGYTF
NA	TRBJ2-1	TRBD2	TRBV30	TGTGCCTGGATCGGGGGGACTAGCGGGCGGGGCTCCTACAATGAGCAGTTCTTC	CAWIGGTSGRGSYNEQFF
NA	TRBJ1-3	NA	TRBV6-1	TGTGCCAGCTTGCGACAGTCGGAATTGAACACCATATATTTT	CASLRQSELNTIYF
few	TRBJ2-5	TRBD2	TRBV9	TGTGCCAGCAGCACAACGGGACTAGCGGTGGAGACCCAGTACTTC	CASSTTGLAVETQYF
few	TRBJ1-1	NA	TRBV2	TGTGCCAGCACAGTCGGGGGGCGCCTAACTGAAGCTTTCTTT	CASTVGGRLTEAFF
NA	TRBJ1-5	TRBD1	TRBV15	TGTGCCACCAGCCCTGGGGGCAGGGGGAGCAATCAGCCCCAGCATTTT	CATSPGGRGSNQPQHF
NA	TRBJ1-2	NA	TRBV6-4	TGTGCCAGCATCGACCCCGGGGGATCTATATACTATGGCTACACCTTC	CASIDPGGSIYYGYTF
NA	TRBJ1-1	NA	TRBV12-3/TRBV12-4	TGTGCCAGCAGTTACAGGAACACTGAAGCTTTCTTT	CASSYRNTEAFF
NA	TRBJ1-2	NA	TRBV20-1	TGCAGTGTCAATTCCTATGGCTACACCTTC	CSVNSYGYTF
NA	TRBJ1-4	TRBD1	TRBV5-1	TGCGCCAGCAGGGCTGGGACAGGGGGCCAACGAACTAATGAAAAACTGTTTTTT	CASRAGTGGQRTNEKLFF
NA	TRBJ2-7	NA	TRBV29-1	TGCAGCGCTCTGGCAGGGGACTCCTACGAGCAGTACTTC	CSALAGDSYEQYF
NA	TRBJ2-5	TRBD2	TRBV10-3	TGTGCCATCAGGCCTGGGGGGGGAGAGACCCAGTACTTC	CAIRPGGGETQYF
NA	TRBJ2-2	NA	TRBV19	TGTGCCAGTAGTACCAAGCCTGGGGAGCTGTTTTTT	CASSTKPGELFF
NA	TRBJ1-2	NA	TRBV19	TGTGCCAGTAGTACTCCATCAGGACAGAATAACTATGGCTACACCTTC	CASSTPSGQNNYGYTF
NA	TRBJ2-3	NA	TRBV9	TGTGCCAGCAGCCCGAGGGGCGGGGCGTTCACAGATACGCAGTATTTT	CASSPRGGAFTDTQYF
NA	TRBJ2-2	NA	TRBV30	TGTGCCTGGAACCGGGACTGGACCCGGGAGCTGTTTTTT	CAWNRDWTRELFF
NA	TRBJ1-5	TRBD1	TRBV19	TGTGCCAGTACCCCATTGGAGGGGACAGGGAATCAGCCCCAGCATTTT	CASTPLEGTGNQPQHF
NA	TRBJ1-3	TRBD1	TRBV6-6	TGTGCCAGCAGTCGGTTCGACAGGGCACCTCAGAGCTCTGGAAACACCATATATTTT	CASSRFDRAPQSSGNTIYF
NA	TRBJ2-7	NA	TRBV7-2	TGTGCCAGCAGCTTAGTACTCGATGGCTCCTACGAGCAGTACTTC	CASSLVLDGSYEQYF
NA	TRBJ2-1	TRBD2	TRBV7-4	TGTGCCAGCAGCCGGAGCGGGGAAGTCAGTAATGAGCAGTTCTTC	CASSRSGEVSNEQFF
few	TRBJ1-1	NA	TRBV19	TGTGCCAGTAGTGTTTCGACTCGGACTGAAGCTTTCTTT	CASSVSTRTEAFF
NA	TRBJ1-6	TRBD1	TRBV19	TGTGCCAGTAGTGCTACACCGGGACAGTCACCCCTCCACTTT	CASSATPGQSPLHF
few	TRBJ1-1	TRBD1	TRBV5-1	TGCGCCAGCAGCAGACAGGGAGGGAACACTGAAGCTTTCTTT	CASSRQGGNTEAFF
NA	TRBJ2-6	NA	TRBV5-4	TGTGCCAGCAGCTTTGGGGGGTCATTTACTGGGGCCAACGTCCTGACTTTC	CASSFGGSFTGANVLTF
NA	TRBJ2-3	TRBD2	TRBV2	TGTGCCAGCAGACTAATGGGGACTAGCGACACAGATACGCAGTATTTT	CASRLMGTSDTDTQYF
NA	TRBJ1-1	NA	TRBV6-2/TRBV6-3	TGTGCCAGCAGTTACACTCGACAGTCCCTTATGAACACTGAAGCTTTCTTT	CASSYTRQSLMNTEAFF
NA	TRBJ2-1	TRBD2	TRBV18	TGTGCCAGCTCACGCGTCGGACTAGCGGGGGGTTACAATGAGCAGTTCTTC	CASSRVGLAGGYNEQFF
NA	TRBJ1-2	NA	TRBV30	TGTGCCTGGCGACAGTTGTTCGACGGCTACACCTTC	CAWRQLFDGYTF
NA	TRBJ2-7	NA	TRBV13	TGTGCCAGCAGCGCGGACCCTACAGGGTCCTACGAGCAGTACTTC	CASSADPTGSYEQYF
NA	TRBJ2-2	TRBD2	TRBV9	TGTGCCAGCAGCGTAGGGGACTCTAGCGGGAGGACCGGGGAGCTGTTTTTT	CASSVGDSSGRTGELFF
NA	TRBJ2-1	TRBD2	TRBV7-6	TGTGCCAGCAGCCCAGGGACTATTTCATACAATGAGCAGTTCTTC	CASSPGTISYNEQFF